The rows below give T cell receptor beta chains drawn from one sample of a study of regulatory T cells in long-lasting Graves disease. TCRdb reprocessed the multiplex PCR reads with MiXCR, giving one entry per CDR3 protein. The table has roughly 500,000 distinct CDR3 sequences, around 12% seen once. These same data were also listed under a study on T cells in Graves' hyperthyroidism and ophthalmopathy.

The specimen comprised peripheral blood mononuclear cells (PBMCs), sampled at new diagnosis, from a patient treated with antithyroid drugs. The receptor source for this set is a young woman with Graves disease. The CDR3 runs from the conserved cysteine through the conserved F or W. The D gene is left open where the match is weak. The size field is filled for only some rows; it gives once, few, many or a size class.

d_gene,v_gene,abundance,j_gene,CDR3aa,CDR3nt
TRBD1,TRBV12-3/TRBV12-4,many,TRBJ2-5,CASSYGQGEETQYF,TGTGCCAGCAGCTACGGACAGGGCGAAGAGACCCAGTACTTC
-,TRBV7-2,few,TRBJ2-3,CASSTRGSVDTQYF,TGTGCCAGCAGCACCAGGGGTTCGGTAGATACGCAGTATTTT
TRBD1,TRBV2,many,TRBJ1-2,CASSARQGGSYGYTF,TGTGCCAGCAGTGCCCGACAGGGGGGTAGCTATGGCTACACCTTC
-,TRBV28,many,TRBJ1-2,CASSTGILYGYTF,TGTGCCAGCAGTACCGGGATCCTCTATGGCTACACCTTC
-,TRBV27,many,TRBJ2-7,CASSPNLYEQYF,TGTGCCAGCAGTCCTAATCTCTACGAGCAGTACTTC
-,TRBV27,-,TRBJ1-6,CASTRRPNSPLHF,TGTGCCAGCACTAGACGCCCTAATTCACCCCTCCACTTT
-,TRBV27,many,TRBJ2-7,CASSLTPPWEIGSYEQYF,TGTGCCAGCAGTCTTACGCCCCCTTGGGAAATAGGTTCCTACGAGCAGTACTTC
TRBD2,TRBV2,many,TRBJ2-2,CASVGLAGAKGTGELFF,TGTGCCAGCGTCGGACTAGCGGGGGCGAAGGGAACCGGGGAGCTGTTTTTT
-,TRBV5-1,-,TRBJ2-6,CASSPAVGANVLTF,TGCGCCAGCAGCCCAGCGGTTGGGGCCAACGTCCTGACTTTC
TRBD1,TRBV20-1,many,TRBJ1-5,CSATTGGIFNQPQHF,TGCAGTGCTACCACAGGGGGCATCTTCAATCAGCCCCAGCATTTT
-,TRBV30,many,TRBJ2-5,CAWKSGPETQYF,TGTGCCTGGAAATCAGGCCCGGAGACCCAGTACTTC
-,TRBV6-2/TRBV6-3,many,TRBJ2-3,CASSAYPDSTDTQYF,TGTGCCAGCAGTGCATACCCAGATAGCACAGATACGCAGTATTTT
TRBD2,TRBV20-1,many,TRBJ2-4,CSALIPSGLAKNIQYF,TGCAGTGCCTTAATCCCTAGCGGACTAGCCAAAAACATTCAGTACTTC
-,TRBV7-8,-,TRBJ1-2,CASSWGPNTGYTF,TGTGCCAGCAGCTGGGGGCCAAACACTGGCTACACCTTC
TRBD2,TRBV19,-,TRBJ2-7,CASSMVGLSGGIREQYF,TGTGCCAGTAGTATGGTTGGGTTGAGCGGGGGAATCCGCGAGCAGTACTTC
-,TRBV11-2,many,TRBJ2-7,CASSTSLGAREQYF,TGTGCCAGCAGCACCAGCCTGGGGGCTCGCGAGCAGTACTTC
-,TRBV2,many,TRBJ2-1,CASRDRLSYNEQFF,TGTGCCAGCAGGGACAGACTCTCCTACAATGAGCAGTTCTTC
TRBD2,TRBV27,-,TRBJ2-4,CASSLWTSGRVAKNIQYF,TGTGCCAGCAGTCTTTGGACTAGCGGGAGGGTAGCCAAAAACATTCAGTACTTC
-,TRBV19,many,TRBJ1-2,CASSSPQGLVDGYTF,TGTGCCAGTAGTAGTCCCCAGGGTTTGGTCGATGGCTACACCTTC
-,TRBV13,-,TRBJ1-5,CASSLGRGPRPQHF,TGTGCCAGCAGCCTCGGGCGAGGCCCGCGTCCCCAGCATTTT
TRBD1,TRBV18,many,TRBJ2-7,CASSRDRETYEQYF,TGTGCCAGCTCACGGGACAGGGAAACGTACGAGCAGTACTTC
-,TRBV29-1,-,TRBJ1-6,CSGRDGPNSPLHF,TGCAGCGGGAGGGACGGCCCAAATTCACCCCTCCACTTT
TRBD2,TRBV18,many,TRBJ2-1,CASSPGTTNEQFF,TGTGCCAGCTCACCCGGGACTACCAATGAGCAGTTCTTC
-,TRBV2,many,TRBJ1-2,CASTVSLRGYTF,TGTGCCAGCACAGTCAGTCTGAGAGGCTACACCTTC
TRBD2,TRBV20-1,many,TRBJ2-1,CSASNSGRAASYNEQFF,TGCAGTGCTAGTAACAGCGGGAGGGCCGCCTCCTACAATGAGCAGTTCTTC
-,TRBV7-2,few,TRBJ2-1,CASSLGTAGNEQFF,TGTGCCAGCAGCTTAGGGACGGCGGGCAATGAGCAGTTCTTC
-,TRBV14,many,TRBJ1-3,CASSQEGTGPSGNTIYF,TGTGCCAGCAGCCAGGAGGGGACGGGGCCCTCTGGAAACACCATATATTTT
-,TRBV28,few,TRBJ1-4,CASKGPRQGREKLFF,TGTGCCAGCAAGGGTCCCCGGCAGGGGCGCGAAAAACTGTTTTTT
-,TRBV18,many,TRBJ1-1,CASSHSEWVNTEAFF,TGTGCCAGCTCACACAGCGAGTGGGTGAACACTGAAGCTTTCTTT
TRBD1,TRBV9,few,TRBJ2-1,CASSVATGGPFNEQFF,TGTGCCAGCAGCGTAGCCACAGGGGGCCCGTTTAATGAGCAGTTCTTC
TRBD2,TRBV3-1,many,TRBJ2-7,CASSQVSGSDREQYF,TGTGCCAGCAGCCAAGTAAGCGGGAGCGATCGCGAGCAGTACTTC
TRBD1,TRBV2,many,TRBJ2-1,CANGTVIDEQFF,TGTGCCAACGGGACAGTCATCGATGAGCAGTTCTTC
TRBD2,TRBV7-9,many,TRBJ2-1,CASSSRTSGSNEQFF,TGTGCCAGCAGCTCTCGGACTAGCGGGAGCAATGAGCAGTTCTTC
-,TRBV5-6,many,TRBJ1-2,CASSFSRSYGYTF,TGTGCCAGCAGCTTTTCTAGAAGTTATGGCTACACCTTC
TRBD2,TRBV20-1,many,TRBJ2-5,CSARQLGLTQETQYF,TGCAGTGCTAGACAACTGGGACTAACCCAAGAGACCCAGTACTTC
TRBD1,TRBV6-2/TRBV6-3,many,TRBJ2-7,CASRGKTGNSYEQYF,TGTGCCAGCAGGGGAAAGACAGGGAACTCCTACGAGCAGTACTTC
TRBD2,TRBV6-1,many,TRBJ2-7,CASSPREGRTSGHSYEQYF,TGTGCCAGCAGTCCCCGGGAGGGCCGGACTAGCGGGCACTCCTACGAGCAGTACTTC
-,TRBV15,-,TRBJ2-5,CATSRDLRTLGETQYF,TGTGCCACCAGCAGAGATCTCCGAACGCTCGGAGAGACCCAGTACTTC
TRBD2,TRBV20-1,many,TRBJ2-7,CSALLAASYEQYF,TGCAGTGCTTTACTAGCGGCATCCTACGAGCAGTACTTC
TRBD2,TRBV7-8,many,TRBJ2-1,CASSHSGSLSNEQFF,TGTGCCAGCAGCCATAGCGGGAGTCTGAGCAATGAGCAGTTCTTC
TRBD1,TRBV9,many,TRBJ1-4,CASSVAGTGLTNEKLFF,TGTGCCAGCAGCGTAGCCGGGACAGGGCTCACTAATGAAAAACTGTTTTTT
-,TRBV28,few,TRBJ2-7,CASSYPESTEQYF,TGTGCCAGCAGCTACCCAGAGTCCACCGAGCAGTACTTC
-,TRBV14,many,TRBJ1-2,CASSQGPVGYGYTF,TGTGCCAGCAGCCAAGGTCCAGTAGGGTATGGCTACACCTTC
TRBD2,TRBV2,-,TRBJ2-1,CASSSCPSSGPYNEQFF,TGTGCCAGCAGCTCCTGTCCTTCTAGCGGGCCTTACAATGAGCAGTTCTTC
-,TRBV27,-,TRBJ1-2,CASSPQGPYGYTF,TGTGCCAGCAGTCCCCAGGGACCGTATGGCTACACCTTC
-,TRBV3-1,many,TRBJ1-2,CASSPLSTGYGYTF,TGTGCCAGCAGCCCACTAAGTACGGGCTATGGCTACACCTTC
TRBD2,TRBV5-1,few,TRBJ2-1,CASSSGLAGGGAEQFF,TGCGCCAGCAGCTCCGGACTAGCGGGAGGGGGGGCTGAGCAGTTCTTC
-,TRBV6-5,many,TRBJ2-7,CASSYGYQVTYEQYF,TGTGCCAGCAGTTACGGGTACCAGGTTACCTACGAGCAGTACTTC
-,TRBV9,-,TRBJ2-5,CTSSVIGTQETQYF,TGTACCAGCAGCGTAATTGGCACCCAAGAGACCCAGTACTTC